A single sample gave rise to the 7 T cell receptor beta chains below, sequenced in a study of cytomegalovirus exposure and HLA in healthy donors. The study ran its PCR with 60 Vbeta and 13 Jbeta primers. Some clones are missing from TCRdb's copy, which holds only in-frame ones; the method was immunoSEQ multiplex PCR. The table has 90,000 to 150,000 clones, 70% to 80% seen once. The sample taken for sequencing was PBMCs. All receptors derive from a middle-aged man in good health and CMV-seropositive.

This clone was counted once. The rearrangement joins TRBV9 to TRBJ2-5; the D is unclear. Germline lookup yields CDR1 SGDLS and CDR2 YYNGEE. Between the trimmed V and J ends, which lost 0 bases and 2 bases, there was a span of 11 bases. The CDR3 length is 15 residues. The CDR3 bases are TGTGCCAGCAGCGTAGGAGGCCCGATACAAGAGACCCAGTACTTC. Amino acids: CASSVGGPIQETQYF.

The CDR3 DNA sequence: TGTGCCAGCAGCCAAGGGGGGGTCAGCAATCAGCCCCAGCATTTT. This translates into CASSQGGVSNQPQHF. The J gene is TRBJ1-5, the V gene TRBV4-2; the D gene is possibly TRBD1 (5 bases). The CDR3 spans 15 residues. Germline lookup yields CDR1 LGHNA and CDR2 YNFKEQ. V gave up 1 base and J gave up 1 base, with 8 bases separating them.

The chain uses TRBV2 and TRBJ1-2; 7 bases are shared with TRBD1. V lost 6 bases and J lost 2; bases outside the gene matches: 12. This CDR3 region has 16 residues. The germline gives CDR1 SNHLY, CDR2 FYNNEI. The CDR3 bases are TGTGCCAGCAGGAAGGACCAGACAGGGTGGAACTATGGCTACACCTTC. Amino acids: CASRKDQTGWNYGYTF.

V usage is TRBV27 and J usage is TRBJ1-5, with 9 positions matching TRBD1. V was pared by 6 bases and J by 5 bases, with 5 bases of the junction left unmatched. Germline lookup yields CDR1 MNHEY and CDR2 SMNVEV (reference sequence). This CDR3 has 14 amino acids. The CDR3 bases are TGTGCCAGCAGCCACGGGACAGGGTATCAGCCCCAGCATTTT. This encodes CASSHGTGYQPQHF.

This rearrangement joins TRBV28 to TRBJ1-2; D is unresolved. Trimming took off 1 base at V and 1 base at J, with 4 bases between the two ends. There are 13 residues in the CDR3. Germline V gives CDR1 MDHEN, CDR2 SYDVKM. As DNA, the CDR3 is TGTGCCAGCAGTTTATCAGATAACTATGGCTACACCTTC. Residues: CASSLSDNYGYTF.

The V call is TRBV7-3, the J call TRBJ2-1; D is possibly TRBD1 (6 bases). Trimming stripped 4 bases from V and 0 bases from J, with 10 bases between. The CDR3 is 15 amino acids. Germline CDR1 reads SGHTA; CDR2 reads FQGTGA. The CDR3 spells CASSSQGSSYNEQFF. The CDR3 DNA follows: TGTGCCAGCAGCTCACAGGGCAGCTCCTACAATGAGCAGTTCTTC.

This sequence joins TRBV9 and TRBJ2-6, with a weak D call TRBD2 (5 bases). The CDR3 extends over 16 amino acids. V lost 0 bases to trimming and J lost 3 bases, with 10 bases between them. Looked up from germline, CDR1 is SGDLS and CDR2 is YYNGEE. The CDR3 is CASSVAGTSGANVLTF. In nucleotides, the CDR3 is TGTGCCAGCAGCGTAGCGGGAACTAGTGGGGCCAACGTCCTGACTTTC.